The present TCR beta chain was sequenced within a study of OX40 agonist ivuxolimab in advanced cancers. Of note for this clone: Its antigen is undetermined.

Germline CDR1 reads MNHEY; CDR2 reads SVGAGI. This CDR3 is built from 11 residues. Trimming removed 4 bases from V and 6 bases from J, with 7 bases in between. Study-wide points: The expanded peripheral T cells' antigen specificity was not determined.

The data were produced by immunoSEQ multiplex PCR, yet TCRdb's version contains in-frame clones alone and is incomplete. The sample lists about 55,000 clones, nearly 80% seen once, with around 4.5% in the top ten. The clonotype was recovered from an adult with an advanced solid tumor such as melanoma, head and neck, liver or kidney cancer. Sequences were derived from CD4+ or CD8+ T cells sorted from blood, sampled in a trial of the OX40 agonist ivuxolimab. The chain carries TRBV6-5 and TRBJ2-7, with unresolved D. This CDR3 is CASSFKGEQYF. The CDR3 DNA follows: TGTGCCAGCAGTTTTAAAGGCGAGCAGTACTTC.